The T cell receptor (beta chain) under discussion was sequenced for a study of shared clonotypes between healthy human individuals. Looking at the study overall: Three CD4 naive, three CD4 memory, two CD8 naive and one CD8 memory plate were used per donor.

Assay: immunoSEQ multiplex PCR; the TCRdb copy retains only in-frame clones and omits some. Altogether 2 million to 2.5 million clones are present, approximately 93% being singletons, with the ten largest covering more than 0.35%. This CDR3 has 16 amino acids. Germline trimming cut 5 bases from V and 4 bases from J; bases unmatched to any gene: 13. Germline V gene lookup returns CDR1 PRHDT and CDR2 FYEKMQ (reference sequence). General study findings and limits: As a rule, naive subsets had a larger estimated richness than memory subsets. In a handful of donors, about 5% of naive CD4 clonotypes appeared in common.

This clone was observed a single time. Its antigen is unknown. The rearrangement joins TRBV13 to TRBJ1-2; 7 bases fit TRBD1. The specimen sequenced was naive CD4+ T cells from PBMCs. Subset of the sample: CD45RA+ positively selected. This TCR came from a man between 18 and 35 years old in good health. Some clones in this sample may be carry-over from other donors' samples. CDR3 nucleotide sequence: TGTGCCAGCAGCCCATCCCCGACAGGGCCCAGCTATGGCTACACCTTC. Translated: CASSPSPTGPSYGYTF.